This T cell receptor beta chain was captured in a study of T-cell reconstitution after alpha-beta-depleted transplantation in children. Preparation of the TCRbeta library involved a method that used unique molecular identifiers. TCRdb passed the PCR reads through MiXCR, listing each CDR3 protein once. The sample consists of 500,000 to 600,000 distinct CDR3 sequences, 15% to 20% of them appearing once. V was pared by 2 bases and J by 0 bases, with 12 bases between. There are 16 residues in the CDR3. The germline V gene encodes CDR1 MNHEY and CDR2 SVGEGT. This rearrangement joins TRBV6-2 or TRBV6-3 to TRBJ2-3; the D gene is possibly TRBD1 (6 bases). Sequenced material: PBMCs from the stem cell graft donor, taken from the stem cell graft. The source is a human donor who donated a stem cell graft to a child with acute lymphoblastic leukemia. The CDR3 protein is CASSYGDNPSTDTQYF. The CDR3 nucleotides are TGTGCCAGCAGTTACGGGGACAACCCTAGCACAGATACGCAGTATTTT.